The sequence of this T cell receptor beta chain was determined in a study of T cell responses to AZD1222 COVID-19 vaccine. General observations from the study: Baseline seropositives among AZD1222 recipients totaled only five or six. Donors were mostly white British, more females; clonal diversity possibly underestimated. Vaccination with two AZD1222 doses was followed by a rise in Spike-specific TCR breadth and depth.

As regards this clone: Its target is not known.

Sequencing was performed with immunoSEQ multiplex PCR; in TCRdb, only in-frame clones are kept and a portion is missing. The table has around 100,000 clones, 90% to 95% seen once; the top ten hold 35% to 50%. This CDR3 comprises 13 residues. CDR1 SNHLY and CDR2 FYNNEI come from the germline V gene. V was clipped by 7 bases and J by 2 bases; unmatched bases: 4. The rearrangement links TRBV2 to TRBJ1-2, with 7 nucleotides matching TRBD1. This TCR derives from an adult in good health. Source: peripheral blood, taken on day 0 of AZD1222 vaccination. CDR3 coding DNA: TGTGCCAGCAAAGGACAGGCCAACTATGGCTACACCTTC. Translated: CASKGQANYGYTF.